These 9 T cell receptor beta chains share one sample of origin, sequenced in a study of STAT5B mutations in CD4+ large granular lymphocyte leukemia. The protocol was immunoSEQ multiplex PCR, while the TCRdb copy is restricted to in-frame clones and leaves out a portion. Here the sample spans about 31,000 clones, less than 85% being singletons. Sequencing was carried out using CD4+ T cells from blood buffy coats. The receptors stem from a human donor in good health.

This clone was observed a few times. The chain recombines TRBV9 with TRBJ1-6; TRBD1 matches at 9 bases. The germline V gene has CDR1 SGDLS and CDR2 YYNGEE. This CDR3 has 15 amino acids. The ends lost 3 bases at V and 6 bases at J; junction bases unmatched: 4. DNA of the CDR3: TGTGCCAGCAGCGCGAGGGACAGGGTTAATTCACCCCTCCACTTT. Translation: CASSARDRVNSPLHF.

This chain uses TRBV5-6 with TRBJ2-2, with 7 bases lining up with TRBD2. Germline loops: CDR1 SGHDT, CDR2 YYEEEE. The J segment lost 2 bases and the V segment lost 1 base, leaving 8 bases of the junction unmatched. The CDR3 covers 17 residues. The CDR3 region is CASSLYGRGANTGELFF. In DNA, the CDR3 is TGTGCCAGCAGCTTGTATGGGAGGGGTGCCAACACCGGGGAGCTGTTTTTT.

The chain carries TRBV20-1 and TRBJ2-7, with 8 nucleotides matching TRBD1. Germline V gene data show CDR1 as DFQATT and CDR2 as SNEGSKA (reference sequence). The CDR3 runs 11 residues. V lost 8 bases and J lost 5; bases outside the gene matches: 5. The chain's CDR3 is CSLDRDDEQYF. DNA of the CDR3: TGCAGTCTGGACAGGGACGACGAGCAGTACTTC.

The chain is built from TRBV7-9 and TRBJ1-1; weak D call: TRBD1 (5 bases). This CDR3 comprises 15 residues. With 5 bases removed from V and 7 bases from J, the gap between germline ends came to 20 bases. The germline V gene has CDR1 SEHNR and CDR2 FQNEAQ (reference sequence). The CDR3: CASSDPVAGGFEAFF. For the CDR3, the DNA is TGTGCCAGCAGCGACCCCGTTGCGGGGGGGTTTGAAGCTTTCTTT.

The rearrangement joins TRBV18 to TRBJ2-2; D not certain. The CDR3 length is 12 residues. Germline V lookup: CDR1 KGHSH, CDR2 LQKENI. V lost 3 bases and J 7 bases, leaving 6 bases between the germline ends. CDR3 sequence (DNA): TGTGCCAGCTCACCGCAGAACGGGGAGCTGTTTTTT. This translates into CASSPQNGELFF.

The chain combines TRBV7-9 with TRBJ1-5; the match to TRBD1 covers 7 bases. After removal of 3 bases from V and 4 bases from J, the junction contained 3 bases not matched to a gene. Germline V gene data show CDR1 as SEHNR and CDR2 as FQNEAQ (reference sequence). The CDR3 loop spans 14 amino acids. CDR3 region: CASSLGQPNQPQHF. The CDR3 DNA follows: TGTGCCAGCAGCTTGGGACAGCCTAATCAGCCCCAGCATTTT.

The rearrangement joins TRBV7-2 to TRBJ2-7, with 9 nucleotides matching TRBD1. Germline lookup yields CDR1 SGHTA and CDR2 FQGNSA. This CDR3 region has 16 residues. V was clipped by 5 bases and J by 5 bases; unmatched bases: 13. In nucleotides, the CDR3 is TGTGCCAGCAGCCTAATCACCGGGACAGGGAACCACGAGCAGTACTTC. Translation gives CASSLITGTGNHEQYF.

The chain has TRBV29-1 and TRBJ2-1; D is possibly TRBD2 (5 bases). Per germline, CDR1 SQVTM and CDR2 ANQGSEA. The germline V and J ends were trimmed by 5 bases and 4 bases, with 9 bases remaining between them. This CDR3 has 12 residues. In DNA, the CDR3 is TGCAGCGTTACGACTACATACAATGAGCAGTTCTTC. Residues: CSVTTTYNEQFF.

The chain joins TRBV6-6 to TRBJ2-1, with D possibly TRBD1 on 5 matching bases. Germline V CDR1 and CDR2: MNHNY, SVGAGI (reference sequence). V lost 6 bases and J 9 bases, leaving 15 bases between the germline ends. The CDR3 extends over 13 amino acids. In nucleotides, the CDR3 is TGTGCCAGCAGCCAAATAGGGGTAACTGAGCAGTTCTTC. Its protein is CASSQIGVTEQFF.